The T cell receptor (beta chain) under discussion was sequenced for a study of T cells in Graves' hyperthyroidism and ophthalmopathy. Regions amplified from RNA transcripts were the TCR beta CDR3 regions. When the TCR CDR3 underwent first-round RT-PCR, the HTBI primer set was used. Each CDR3 protein is one row after TCRdb ran MiXCR on the multiplex PCR reads. The repertoire has 350,000 or so distinct CDR3 sequences, over 15% of them found once; the top ten carry about 14%. In its sample, this clonotype was seen many times. Trimming took 0 bases from V and 4 from J, leaving 9 bases between them. CDR1 and CDR2 from the germline V gene are SGHAT and FQNNGV. This CDR3 contains 14 residues.

This receptor was taken from a middle-aged woman with Graves' ophthalmopathy. Sequenced sample: blood. This sequence joins TRBV11-2 and TRBJ2-5, with a tentative D call TRBD2 (5 bases). The CDR3 DNA follows: TGTGCCAGCAGCTTAGAATACGGGGTAGAGACCCAGTACTTC. It encodes CASSLEYGVETQYF.